This is a list of T cell receptor beta chains from one sample in a study of OX40 agonist ivuxolimab in advanced cancers. This table comes from immunoSEQ multiplex PCR, and its TCRdb copy is limited to in-frame clones, with some not included. The sample consists of about 59,000 clones, about 83% of them appearing once. The sample was CD4+ or CD8+ T cells sorted from blood, taken in a trial of the OX40 agonist ivuxolimab. These receptors were collected from an adult with an advanced solid tumor such as melanoma, head and neck, liver or kidney cancer. Each CDR3 is given with its conserved first and last residue. Fields, in order: D gene, V gene, clone size, J gene, CDR3 DNA, CDR3 protein. D genes are given only for firm matches. Clone size is stated in some rows and not others, as once, few, many or a class when expanded.

d_call: .; v_call: TRBV9; clone_size: once; j_call: TRBJ2-6; cdr3_nt: TGTGCCAGCAGCGTAGATGGCCACTCTGGGGCCAACGTCCTGACTTTC; cdr3_aa: CASSVDGHSGANVLTF
d_call: .; v_call: TRBV10-2; clone_size: .; j_call: TRBJ2-7; cdr3_nt: TGCGCCAGCAGTGAGAACGGGGGCCACCGGGAGCAGTACTTC; cdr3_aa: CASSENGGHREQYF
d_call: .; v_call: TRBV20-1; clone_size: .; j_call: TRBJ1-2; cdr3_nt: TGCAGTGCGGTTAACTATGGCTACACCTTC; cdr3_aa: CSAVNYGYTF
d_call: TRBD2; v_call: TRBV9; clone_size: .; j_call: TRBJ2-3; cdr3_nt: TGTGCCAGCAGCCCTAGCGGTCCGGGGGATACGCAGTATTTT; cdr3_aa: CASSPSGPGDTQYF
d_call: .; v_call: TRBV4-3; clone_size: few; j_call: TRBJ2-2; cdr3_nt: TGCGCCAGCAGCCGGGAGCTTTCGAACACCGGGGAGCTGTTTTTT; cdr3_aa: CASSRELSNTGELFF
d_call: .; v_call: TRBV15; clone_size: .; j_call: TRBJ1-5; cdr3_nt: TGTGCCACCAGCAGAGGAGTTACTAATCAGCCCCAGCATTTT; cdr3_aa: CATSRGVTNQPQHF
d_call: TRBD2; v_call: TRBV4-1; clone_size: .; j_call: TRBJ2-3; cdr3_nt: TGCGCCAGCAGCCAAGATTTGGTAGCGGGGGGCTACACAGATACGCAGTATTTT; cdr3_aa: CASSQDLVAGGYTDTQYF
d_call: .; v_call: TRBV11-2; clone_size: .; j_call: TRBJ2-7; cdr3_nt: TGTGCCAGCAGCTTAGATTATCAGTCCGAGCAGTACTTC; cdr3_aa: CASSLDYQSEQYF
d_call: .; v_call: TRBV7-2; clone_size: once; j_call: TRBJ1-1; cdr3_nt: TGTGCCAGCAGCCAACAACCCAACACTGAAGCTTTCTTT; cdr3_aa: CASSQQPNTEAFF
d_call: TRBD2; v_call: TRBV27; clone_size: .; j_call: TRBJ2-7; cdr3_nt: TGTGCCAGCAGGGGGCTCTATAGCGGGAGCTCCTACGAGCAGTACTTC; cdr3_aa: CASRGLYSGSSYEQYF
d_call: TRBD2; v_call: TRBV5-1; clone_size: .; j_call: TRBJ2-7; cdr3_nt: TGCGCCAGCAGCCCCGGGACTAGCGGGACCCTTCGCTCCTACGAGCAGTACTTC; cdr3_aa: CASSPGTSGTLRSYEQYF
d_call: .; v_call: TRBV5-1; clone_size: .; j_call: TRBJ2-2; cdr3_nt: TGCGCCAGCACCCTAGGGGTGGGCGGAACCGGGGAGCTGTTTTTT; cdr3_aa: CASTLGVGGTGELFF
d_call: .; v_call: TRBV19; clone_size: .; j_call: TRBJ1-2; cdr3_nt: TGTGCCAGCTCTCCGGGACTCAAAGAGGTTTTTGGCTACACCTTC; cdr3_aa: CASSPGLKEVFGYTF